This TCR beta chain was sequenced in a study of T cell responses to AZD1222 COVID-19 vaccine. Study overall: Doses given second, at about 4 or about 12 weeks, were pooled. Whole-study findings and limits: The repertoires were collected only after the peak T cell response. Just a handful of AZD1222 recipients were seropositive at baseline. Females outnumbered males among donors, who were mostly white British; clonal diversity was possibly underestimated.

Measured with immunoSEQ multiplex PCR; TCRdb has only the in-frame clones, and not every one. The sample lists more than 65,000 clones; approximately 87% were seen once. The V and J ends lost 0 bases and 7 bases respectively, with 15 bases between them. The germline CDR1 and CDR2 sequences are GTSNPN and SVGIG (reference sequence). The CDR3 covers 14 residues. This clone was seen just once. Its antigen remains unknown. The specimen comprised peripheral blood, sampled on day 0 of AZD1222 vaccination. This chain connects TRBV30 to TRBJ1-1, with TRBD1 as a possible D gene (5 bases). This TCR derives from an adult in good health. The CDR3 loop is CAWSVRQGFGEAFF. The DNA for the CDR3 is TGTGCCTGGAGTGTACGCCAGGGTTTCGGTGAAGCTTTCTTT.